This record concerns one TCR beta chain sequence. The antigen it recognizes is unknown. The sample holds no much larger clone one base away, and base qualities are not on file. The data stem from a study of control samples from healthy donors and cancer patients (dated by TCRdb to about 2020). Receptors were amplified or captured by the immunoSEQ multiplex PCR assay. The source is immuneACCESS, and TCRdb retained only in-frame sequences with V and J called. Part of the clones is not carried over; for the studies checked, unresolved V genes explain less than half of this, and the remainder is unexplained. The table for this sample lists about 110,000 clones; approximately 87% of them were counted only once. Of the sample, approximately 3.7% falls within the top ten clones. Relative to germline, V is missing 2 bases and J is missing 2 bases, with 6 bases of the junction outside any gene match. The CDR3 runs 17 residues from the cysteine to the phenylalanine. The only DNA kept is the CDR3, 51 bases in frame from the first base. The germline V gene supplies CDR1 SGHVS and CDR2 FQNEAQ.

The rearrangement combines TRBV7-8 with TRBJ2-5; 12 central nucleotides agree with TRBD2. The sequence came from a woman aged 60 to 75 with lung cancer. Sample: PBMCs. Read as DNA, the sequence is TGTGCCAGCAGCTTATTCCTAGCGGGGGGGGAACAAGAGACCCAGTACTTC. Its product reads: CASSLFLAGGEQETQYF. When the CDR3 is completed using the reference TRBV7-8 and TRBJ2-5 genes on either side, the full variable domain is GAGVSQSPRYKVAKRGQDVALRCDPISGHVSLFWYQQALGQGPEFLTYFQNEAQLDKSGLPSDRFFAERPEGSVSTLKIQRTQQEDSAVYLCASSLFLAGGEQETQYFGPGTRLLVL.